The entry below describes one T cell receptor beta chain. This sample is drawn from a study of shared clonotypes between healthy human individuals. Across the whole study: Donors had three CD4 naive, three CD4 memory, two CD8 naive and one CD8 memory plate apiece.

Assay: immunoSEQ multiplex PCR; the TCRdb copy retains only in-frame clones and omits some. Among 950,000 to 1,100,000 clones listed, roughly 80% were seen once. This CDR3 spans 16 amino acids. CDR1 is SGHNT and CDR2 is YYREEE in the germline V gene (reference sequence). Trimming took off 0 bases at V and 4 bases at J, with 16 bases between the two ends. The chain links TRBV5-4 to TRBJ1-2; D is perhaps TRBD1 (6 bases). The source is a man younger than 35 in good health. Sequenced material: memory CD4+ T cells sorted from blood. Subset specified: CD45RA-negative fraction. Here the CDR3 DNA reads TGTGCCAGCAGCTTGGCCGCGGGGCAGGGGATCTATGGCTACACCTTC. Protein sequence: CASSLAAGQGIYGYTF. The full variable domain, in which reference TRBV5-4 and TRBJ1-2 provide the parts outside the CDR3, is ETGVTQSPTHLIKTRGQQVTLRCSSQSGHNTVSWYQQALGQGPQFIFQYYREEENGRGNFPPRFSGLQFPNYSSELNVNALELDDSALYLCASSLAAGQGIYGYTFGSGTRLTVV.